One sample yielded the 16 T cell receptor beta chains listed below, sequenced in a study of a mutant IDH1 vaccine in newly diagnosed glioma (dated by TCRdb to about 2021). The sample's time point label, in plain terms: week 35, safety follow-up. Each vaccine dose was 300 ug of a 20-mer mutant IDH1 peptide in Montanide, given subcutaneously with topical imiquimod. No antigen is known for these receptors. The library was generated by the immunoSEQ multiplex PCR assay. The table comes from immuneACCESS by way of TCRdb, which keeps in-frame sequences with V and J called. Part of the clones is missing from these tables; in studies checked, under half for an unresolved V gene and the rest for unknown reasons. The sample data list tens of thousands of clones, and about 80% of these were observed just once. The top ten hold 15% to 19% of the sample. Sequencing used PBMCs, obtained from a glioma patient whose treatment included an IDH1 peptide vaccine. The receptors were gathered from a man aged 25-40 years with glioma.

The chain uses TRBV5-1 and TRBJ1-1; D remains ambiguous. This CDR3 region has 13 residues. V was shortened by 2 bases and J by 1 base, with 6 bases between the two germline ends. CDR1 is SGHRS and CDR2 is YFSETQ in the germline V gene. The CDR3 DNA reads as TGCGCCAGCAGCTTCACAGCGAACACTGAAGCTTTCTTT. Amino acid sequence: CASSFTANTEAFF.

This chain links TRBV7-7 with TRBJ2-2; no definite D call. Germline CDR1 SSHAT, CDR2 FNYEAQ (reference sequence). The V gene lost 6 bases and the J gene lost 3 bases, with 5 bases spanning the gap. There are 12 residues in the CDR3. The CDR3 region is CASRPDTGELFF. Here the CDR3 DNA reads TGTGCCAGCAGGCCAGACACCGGGGAGCTGTTTTTT.

The J gene is TRBJ2-5, the V gene TRBV11-2, with 11 bases that match TRBD2. In germline, CDR1 is SGHAT, CDR2 FQNNGV. After removal of 5 bases from V and 7 bases from J, the junction contained 6 bases not matched to a gene. The CDR3 covers 14 residues. The CDR3 is CASSPGLAGRTQYF. The CDR3 coding sequence is TGTGCCAGCAGCCCAGGACTAGCGGGCAGGACCCAGTACTTC.

This clone was counted once. The chain recombines TRBV5-6 with TRBJ2-3; the D is unclear. Germline V CDR1 and CDR2: SGHDT, YYEEEE. Trimming stripped 1 base from V and 2 bases from J, with 20 bases between. This CDR3 is built from 18 residues. In DNA, the CDR3 is TGTGCCAGCAGCTTGTGGTTGGGCCGCAGGATAGTCACAGATACGCAGTATTTT. It is translated as CASSLWLGRRIVTDTQYF.

This chain uses TRBV7-9 with TRBJ1-1; D ambiguous. Germline V lookup: CDR1 SEHNR, CDR2 FQNEAQ (reference sequence). CDR3 length: 15 amino acids. V shed 5 bases and J shed 2 bases, with 15 bases lying between them. CDR3 nucleotides: TGTGCCAGCAGCCCCGGGATCATCCCAAACACTGAAGCTTTCTTT. Translation gives CASSPGIIPNTEAFF.

V is TRBV5-1 and J is TRBJ1-2; TRBD1 might be the D (6 bases). Germline V gene data show CDR1 as SGHRS and CDR2 as YFSETQ. V was pared by 0 bases and J by 6 bases, with 9 bases between. The CDR3 totals 13 residues. CDR3 nucleotide sequence: TGCGCCAGCAGCTTGGGGGGGGCTGATGGCTACACCTTC. Protein product: CASSLGGADGYTF.

V usage is TRBV10-1 and J usage is TRBJ1-2; D gene uncertain. V lost 5 bases to trimming and J lost 0 bases, with 13 bases between them. The CDR3 is 15 amino acids. The V gene's germline CDR1 is WNHNN and CDR2 SYGVQD (reference sequence). Here the CDR3 DNA reads TGCGCCAGCAGTCCACATAGAAAATCTAACTATGGCTACACCTTC. Residues: CASSPHRKSNYGYTF.

This clone was detected once. A far larger clone is just one base off, so this is likely a read error. V is TRBV7-6 and J is TRBJ2-7; possibly TRBD2 for D (5 bases). Per germline, CDR1 SGHVS and CDR2 FNYEAQ. V lost 2 bases and J 3 bases, leaving 8 bases between the germline ends. The length of the CDR3 is 13 residues. The CDR3: CASSLNRGYEQYF. In DNA, the CDR3 is TGTGCCAGCAGCTTAAACCGGGGCTACGAGCAGTACTTC. The variable domain in full, completed from reference TRBV7-6 and TRBJ2-7, reads GAGVSQSPRYKVTKRGQDVALRCDPISGHVSLYWYRQALGQGPEFLTYFNYEAQQDKSGLPNDRFSAERPEGSISTLTIQRTEQRDSAMYRCASSLNRGYEQYFGPGTRLTVT.

This rearrangement joins TRBV2 to TRBJ2-5; D perhaps matches TRBD2 (5 bases). The closer fit of TRBJ2-7 to the DNA end suggests the J call may be wrong. CDR1 is SNHLY, CDR2 FYNNEI, per germline. The CDR3 covers 13 residues. The CDR3 bases are TGTGCCAGCAGTTGGACTGTCTCCTACGAGCAGTACTTC. This translates into CASSWTVSYEQYF.

The CDR3 nucleotides read TGTGCCACCAGCAGAGAGTCCATGGGCGGGAGGCCTCTCAATGAGCAGTTCTTC. Protein: CATSRESMGGRPLNEQFF. The V gene is TRBV15, the J gene TRBJ2-1; 8 positions agree with TRBD2. The germline gives CDR1 LNHNV, CDR2 YYDKDF (reference sequence). The length of the CDR3 is 18 residues. V was clipped by 0 bases and J by 6 bases; unmatched bases: 13.

This chain connects TRBV5-1 to TRBJ1-1; TRBD1 is a possible D gene (5 bases). Trimming pared 4 bases from V and 1 base from J, leaving 8 bases between. From germline, CDR1 is SGHRS and CDR2 YFSETQ. The length of the CDR3 is 13 residues. CDR3 nucleotide sequence: TGCGCCAGCAGCACCCAGGGGAACACTGAAGCTTTCTTT. Encoded protein: CASSTQGNTEAFF.

The genes are TRBV7-6 and TRBJ2-1; D might be TRBD2 (6 bases). This CDR3 spans 15 amino acids. Deletions cut 5 bases from V and 2 bases from J, with 13 bases between. Germline CDR1 SGHVS, CDR2 FNYEAQ. CDR3 loop: CASSGGRMAYNEQFF. DNA of the CDR3: TGTGCCAGCAGCGGAGGGAGGATGGCCTACAATGAGCAGTTCTTC.

The genes are TRBV6-5 and TRBJ1-2; possible D gene TRBD1, 6 bases. The CDR3 extends over 12 amino acids. V was pared by 5 bases and J by 4 bases, with 8 bases between. Germline CDR1 and CDR2: MNHEY and SVGAGI. CDR3 loop: CASSDRFYGYTF. The CDR3 DNA is TGTGCCAGCAGTGACAGGTTCTATGGCTACACCTTC.

The chain combines TRBV19 with TRBJ1-2, with D possibly being TRBD1 (6 bases). The germline V gene has CDR1 LNHDA and CDR2 SQIVND (reference sequence). Trimming removed 3 bases at V and 5 bases at J, with 10 bases between. The CDR3 runs 13 residues. The CDR3 region has the DNA TGTGCCAGTAGTATTACGGACAGTTATGGCTACACCTTC. Translation gives CASSITDSYGYTF.

V is TRBV6-6 and J is TRBJ1-5, with 7 bases that match TRBD1. Looked up from germline, CDR1 is MNHNY and CDR2 is SVGAGI (reference sequence). CDR3 size: 16 residues. V lost 1 base, J lost 3 bases, and 6 bases stayed unmatched. CDR3 residues: CASSYLGQSINQPQHF. The CDR3 DNA reads as TGTGCCAGCAGTTACTTGGGACAGAGTATCAATCAGCCCCAGCATTTT.

This clone was detected once. The chain joins TRBV6-5 to TRBJ2-5; D is undetermined. The ends were cut back, 6 bases at V and 0 bases at J, with 11 bases in the middle. The germline CDR1 and CDR2 sequences are MNHEY and SVGAGI. This CDR3 is 14 amino acids long. The CDR3 nucleotides read TGTGCCAGCAGCCCTGGACGGAACCAAGAGACCCAGTACTTC. Protein sequence: CASSPGRNQETQYF.